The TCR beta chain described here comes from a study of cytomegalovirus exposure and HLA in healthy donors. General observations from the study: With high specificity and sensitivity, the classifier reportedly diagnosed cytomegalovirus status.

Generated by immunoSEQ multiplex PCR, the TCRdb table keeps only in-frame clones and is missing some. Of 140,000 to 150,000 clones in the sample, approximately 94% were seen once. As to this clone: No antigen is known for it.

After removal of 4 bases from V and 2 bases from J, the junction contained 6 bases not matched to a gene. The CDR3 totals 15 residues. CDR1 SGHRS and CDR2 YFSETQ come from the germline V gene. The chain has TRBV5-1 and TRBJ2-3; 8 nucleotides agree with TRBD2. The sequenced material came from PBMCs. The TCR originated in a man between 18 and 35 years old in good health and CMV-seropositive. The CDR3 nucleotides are TGCGCCAGCAGCCTTAGCGGGAAAGACACAGATACGCAGTATTTT. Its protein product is CASSLSGKDTDTQYF.